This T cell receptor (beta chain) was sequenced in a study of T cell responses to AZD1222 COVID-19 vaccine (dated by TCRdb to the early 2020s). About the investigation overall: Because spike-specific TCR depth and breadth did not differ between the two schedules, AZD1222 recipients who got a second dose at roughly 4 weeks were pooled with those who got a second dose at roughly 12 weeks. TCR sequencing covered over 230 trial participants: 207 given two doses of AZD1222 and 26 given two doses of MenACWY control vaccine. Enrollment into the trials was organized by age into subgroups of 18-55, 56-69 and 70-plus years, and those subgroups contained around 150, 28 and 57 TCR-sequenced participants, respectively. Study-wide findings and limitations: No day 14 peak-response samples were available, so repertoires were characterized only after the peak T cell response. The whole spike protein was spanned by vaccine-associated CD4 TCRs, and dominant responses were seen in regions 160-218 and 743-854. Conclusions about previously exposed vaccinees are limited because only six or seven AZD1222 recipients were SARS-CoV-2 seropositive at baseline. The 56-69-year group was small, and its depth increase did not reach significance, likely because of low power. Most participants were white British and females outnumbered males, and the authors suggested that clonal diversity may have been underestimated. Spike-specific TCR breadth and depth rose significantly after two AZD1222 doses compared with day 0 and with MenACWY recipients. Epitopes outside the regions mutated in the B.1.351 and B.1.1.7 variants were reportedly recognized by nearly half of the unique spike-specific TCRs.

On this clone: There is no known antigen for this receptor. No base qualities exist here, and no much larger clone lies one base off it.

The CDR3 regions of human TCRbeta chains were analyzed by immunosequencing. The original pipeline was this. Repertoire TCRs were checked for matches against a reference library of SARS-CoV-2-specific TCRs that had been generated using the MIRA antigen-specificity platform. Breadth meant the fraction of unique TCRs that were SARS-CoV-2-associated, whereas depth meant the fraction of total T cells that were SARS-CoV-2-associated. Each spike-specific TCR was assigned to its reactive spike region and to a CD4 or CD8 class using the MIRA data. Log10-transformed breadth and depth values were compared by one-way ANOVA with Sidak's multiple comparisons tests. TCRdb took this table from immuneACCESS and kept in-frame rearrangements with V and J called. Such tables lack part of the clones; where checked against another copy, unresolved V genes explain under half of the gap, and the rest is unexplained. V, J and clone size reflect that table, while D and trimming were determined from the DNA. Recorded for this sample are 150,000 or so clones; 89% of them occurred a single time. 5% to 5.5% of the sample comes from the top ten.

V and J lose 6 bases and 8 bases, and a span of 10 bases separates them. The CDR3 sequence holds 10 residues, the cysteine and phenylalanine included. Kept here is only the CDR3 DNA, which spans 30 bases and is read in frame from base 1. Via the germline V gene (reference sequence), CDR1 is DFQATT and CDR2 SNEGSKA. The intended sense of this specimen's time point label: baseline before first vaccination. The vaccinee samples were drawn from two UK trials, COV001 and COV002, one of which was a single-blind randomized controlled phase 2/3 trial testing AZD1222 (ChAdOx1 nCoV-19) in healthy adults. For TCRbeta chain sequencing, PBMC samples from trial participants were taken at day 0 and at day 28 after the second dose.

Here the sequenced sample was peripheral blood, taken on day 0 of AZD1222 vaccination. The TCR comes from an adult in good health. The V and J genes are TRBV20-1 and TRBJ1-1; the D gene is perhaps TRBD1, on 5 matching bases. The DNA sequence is TGCAGTGCCGCGACAGAGGAAGCTTTCTTT. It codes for CSAATEEAFF.